This TCR beta chain was profiled in a study of blood T cell repertoires in COVID-19. This table comes from immunoSEQ multiplex PCR, and its TCRdb copy is limited to in-frame clones, with some not included. The sample carries about 190,000 clones, roughly 80% recorded once. The J segment lost 6 bases and the V segment lost 6 bases, leaving 4 bases of the junction unmatched. The length of the CDR3 is 14 residues. Looked up from germline, CDR1 is MGHDK and CDR2 is SYGVNS. The sequence was obtained from a woman aged 60-75 years with acute COVID-19. The chain combines TRBV25-1 with TRBJ2-5; 13 bases fit TRBD2. Source material: PBMCs or T cells enriched from blood (not recorded which). CDR3 nucleotide sequence: TGTGCCAGCAGGACTAGCGGGGGGCGGAAGACCCAGTACTTC. This encodes CASRTSGGRKTQYF.